These 25 T cell receptor beta chains were all obtained from the same sample, sequenced in a study of cytomegalovirus exposure and HLA in healthy donors. A multiplex PCR was run with 60 Vbeta primers and 13 Jbeta primers. The method was immunoSEQ multiplex PCR; TCRdb's version includes in-frame clones alone and lacks a portion of them. The sample consists of some 160,000 clones, around 83% of them appearing once. Sequences were obtained from PBMCs. These receptors were obtained from a male donor in good health and CMV-seropositive.

The chain links TRBV28 to TRBJ1-1; 10 bases line up with TRBD1. The CDR3 consists of 14 residues. The junction had 6 bases not matched to a gene; V was cut back by 6 bases and J by 5 bases. CDR1 is MDHEN, CDR2 SYDVKM, per germline. This CDR3 is CASRRTGGGTEAFF. The DNA for the CDR3 is TGTGCCAGCAGGCGGACAGGGGGTGGTACTGAAGCTTTCTTT.

This chain joins TRBV7-2 and TRBJ2-2; D may be TRBD2 (5 bases). The CDR3 is 16 residues long. The V and J ends lost 6 bases and 4 bases respectively, with 18 bases between them. The germline V gene encodes CDR1 SGHTA and CDR2 FQGNSA. The CDR3 loop reads CASSLTPTAGTGELFF. CDR3 DNA sequence: TGTGCCAGCAGTCTGACACCCACCGCGGGCACCGGGGAGCTGTTTTTT.

The chain carries TRBV30 and TRBJ2-5; 8 nucleotides align to TRBD2. The CDR3 is 16 residues long. The germline V gene has CDR1 GTSNPN and CDR2 SVGIG (reference sequence). The junction had 9 bases not matched to a gene; V was cut back by 1 base and J by 2 bases. This CDR3 reads CAWSAGSGSGQETQYF. Here the CDR3 DNA reads TGTGCCTGGAGTGCCGGGAGCGGGAGTGGGCAAGAGACCCAGTACTTC.

CDR3 nucleotide sequence: TGCGCCAGCAGCCAAGATCTTGGGGTTGGGCTAGCGGGAGCCCATGAGCAGTTCTTC. Translating it yields CASSQDLGVGLAGAHEQFF. The chain combines TRBV4-3 with TRBJ2-1; 10 nucleotides line up with TRBD2. The ends lost 0 bases at V and 8 bases at J; junction bases unmatched: 16. The CDR3 consists of 19 residues. Germline-derived CDR1 and CDR2 are LGHNA and YSLEER.

This clone was found once. The chain recombines TRBV27 with TRBJ2-7; 7 nucleotides match TRBD1. Germline V CDR1 and CDR2: MNHEY, SMNVEV (reference sequence). The CDR3 is made up of 16 amino acids. With V trimmed by 7 bases and J by 0 bases, 12 bases remained unmatched. The CDR3 reads CASTSNDRVRSYEQYF. As DNA, the CDR3 is TGTGCCAGCACTTCGAACGACAGGGTCCGCTCCTACGAGCAGTACTTC.

The chain is built from TRBV7-2 and TRBJ1-3, with D maybe TRBD1 (6 bases). The germline V gene encodes CDR1 SGHTA and CDR2 FQGNSA. V lost 4 bases and J lost 2, with 9 bases in between. CDR3 size: 14 residues. CDR3 DNA sequence: TGTGCCAGCAGCTCCGGGACACCTGGAAACACCATATATTTT. As protein: CASSSGTPGNTIYF.

The V call is TRBV10-3, the J call TRBJ2-3; 7 bases fit TRBD2. Trimming removed 2 bases from V and 4 bases from J; junction bases left unmatched: 6. The CDR3 has 15 amino acids. Per the germline V gene, CDR1 is ENHRY and CDR2 is SYGVKD. The DNA for the CDR3 is TGTGCCATCAGTGAGAAGGAGGGGAGGGCAGATACGCAGTATTTT. This translates into CAISEKEGRADTQYF.

The CDR3 loop is CASRPGQGEAQYF. Written as DNA, the CDR3 is TGTGCCAGCAGACCGGGACAGGGGGAGGCCCAGTACTTC. The chain has TRBV6-1 and TRBJ2-5; TRBD1 aligns across 11 bases. V lost 6 bases and J lost 9; bases outside the gene matches: 6. Germline lookup yields CDR1 MNHNS and CDR2 SASEGT. The CDR3 is 13 residues long.

The V and J genes are TRBV11-2 and TRBJ1-3; D is possibly TRBD1 (5 bases). CDR3 length: 14 amino acids. Germline V gene sequence: CDR1 SGHAT, CDR2 FQNNGV. V was shortened by 5 bases and J by 4 bases, with 12 bases between the two germline ends. The CDR3 here is CASSIGGYGNTIYF. CDR3 coding DNA: TGTGCCAGCAGCATCGGGGGGTACGGAAACACCATATATTTT.

The rearrangement uses TRBV6-5 and TRBJ1-3; D not resolved. The CDR3 loop spans 15 amino acids. Trimming left V 5 bases short and J 0 bases short, with 11 bases between. The germline CDR1 and CDR2 sequences are MNHEY and SVGAGI. This CDR3 reads CASSHTRYSGNTIYF. Written as DNA, the CDR3 is TGTGCCAGCAGTCACACCCGTTACTCTGGAAACACCATATATTTT.

The chain couples TRBV6-6 to TRBJ2-3, with D possibly matching TRBD2 (5 bases). Germline V gives CDR1 MNHNY, CDR2 SVGAGI (reference sequence). V lost 6 bases and J 4 bases, leaving 17 bases between the germline ends. CDR3 length equals 15 residues. The CDR3 sequence: CASSPGSGRPDTQYF. CDR3 bases: TGTGCCAGCAGCCCGGGGTCTGGGAGACCAGATACGCAGTATTTT.

The rearrangement joins TRBV7-8 to TRBJ2-7; D remains unclear. The V gene's germline CDR1 is SGHVS and CDR2 FQNEAQ. This CDR3 is 15 amino acids long. V gave up 1 base and J gave up 1 base, with 11 bases separating them. The CDR3 here is CASSLGGSNSYEQYF. The CDR3 DNA follows: TGTGCCAGCAGCTTAGGCGGAAGCAATTCCTACGAGCAGTACTTC.

J is TRBJ1-1 and V is TRBV27, with D unclear. Germline V CDR1 and CDR2: MNHEY, SMNVEV (reference sequence). V lost 7 bases and J lost 2, with 17 bases in between. CDR3 size: 15 residues. In DNA, the CDR3 is TGTGCCAGCACCAGGAGGCCGGGGTTAAACACTGAAGCTTTCTTT. It specifies CASTRRPGLNTEAFF.

This clone was observed a few times. The rearrangement joins TRBV6-5 to TRBJ1-1; a possible D gene is TRBD1 (5 bases). V lost 8 bases and J lost 2, with 12 bases in between. This CDR3 is 13 amino acids long. From germline, CDR1 is MNHEY and CDR2 SVGAGI. The CDR3 DNA reads TGTGCCAGCGGTGGACAAGCCAACACTGAAGCTTTCTTT. Its translation is CASGGQANTEAFF.

The J gene is TRBJ1-1, the V gene TRBV7-9; D is uncertain. From germline, CDR1 is SEHNR and CDR2 FQNEAQ (reference sequence). Trimming shortened V by 2 bases and J by 1 base, and 8 bases separated the two germline ends. The CDR3 is 14 amino acids. CDR3 bases: TGTGCCAGCAGCTTAAATCGGGGGAACACTGAAGCTTTCTTT. Protein sequence: CASSLNRGNTEAFF. Full variable domain (rest looked up from reference TRBV7-9 and TRBJ1-1): DTGVSQNPRHKITKRGQNVTFRCDPISEHNRLYWYRQTLGQGPEFLTYFQNEAQLEKSRLLSDRFSAERPKGSFSTLEIQRTEQGDSAMYLCASSLNRGNTEAFFGQGTRLTVV.

The genes are TRBV27 and TRBJ2-3; perhaps TRBD2 as D (6 bases). The CDR3 spans 16 residues. V shed 5 bases and J shed 3 bases, with 18 bases lying between them. The V gene's germline CDR1 is MNHEY and CDR2 SMNVEV (reference sequence). CDR3 loop: CASSPLPAGKTDTQYF. The DNA of the CDR3 is TGTGCCAGCAGTCCCCTCCCGGCGGGAAAGACAGATACGCAGTATTTT.

The chain uses TRBV7-6 and TRBJ1-3; unclear D gene. V was clipped by 5 bases and J by 3 bases, with 11 bases between them. The germline V gene has CDR1 SGHVS and CDR2 FNYEAQ. This CDR3 spans 14 amino acids. Here the CDR3 reads CASSRSVVGNTIYF. In DNA form, the CDR3 reads TGTGCCAGCAGCCGCAGTGTGGTTGGAAACACCATATATTTT.

Comments on this clone: A read error may produce the germline difference seen at one junction end. V is TRBV5-4 and J is TRBJ2-6; possibly TRBD1 for D (5 bases). This CDR3 has 16 residues. The germline CDR1 and CDR2 sequences are SGHNT and YYREEE (reference sequence). The CDR3 reads CASSLDPDSGANGLTF. CDR3 sequence (DNA): TGTGCCAGCAGCTTGGACCCAGACTCTGGGGCCAACGGCCTGACTTTC.

A note on this clone: Other nucleotide sequences in the sample specify the same CDR3. The V and J genes are TRBV9 and TRBJ2-7, with a possible D match to TRBD2 (6 bases). CDR1 is SGDLS, CDR2 YYNGEE, per germline. The CDR3 length is 14 residues. V was cut by 0 bases and J by 4 bases, with 11 bases left in between. In DNA, the CDR3 is TGTGCCAGCAGCGTAGCTACTGGAGGGTACGAGCAGTACTTC. Its translation is CASSVATGGYEQYF.

This rearrangement joins TRBV10-2 to TRBJ2-1; TRBD2 aligns across 11 bases. The V gene end was trimmed by 6 bases and the J gene end by 3 bases; junction bases not matched to a gene: 7. Germline loops: CDR1 WSHSY, CDR2 SAAADI. The CDR3 is 16 amino acids. CDR3 loop: CASRVEGTSGYNEQFF. Written as DNA, the CDR3 is TGCGCCAGCAGGGTTGAGGGGACTAGCGGCTACAATGAGCAGTTCTTC.

J is TRBJ1-5 and V is TRBV28; D is ambiguous. The V gene's germline CDR1 is MDHEN and CDR2 SYDVKM. The CDR3 has 12 residues. V lost 3 bases and J 2 bases, leaving 2 bases between the germline ends. The CDR3 nucleotides are TGTGCCAGCAGTTTCGGCAATCAGCCCCAGCATTTT. As protein: CASSFGNQPQHF.

This chain links TRBV6-5 with TRBJ1-6; 8 bases map to TRBD1. Trimming took 6 bases from V and 9 from J; bases not matched to a gene: 4. The length of the CDR3 is 13 residues. CDR1 and CDR2 from the germline V gene are MNHEY and SVGAGI. The CDR3 is CASRGQGASPLHF. The CDR3 DNA reads TGTGCCAGCAGAGGACAGGGTGCTTCACCCCTCCACTTT.

This chain uses TRBV11-2 with TRBJ2-3, with TRBD1 matching over 10 bases. The V gene's germline CDR1 is SGHAT and CDR2 FQNNGV. The CDR3 totals 13 residues. With V trimmed by 8 bases and J by 1 base, 0 bases remained unmatched. In DNA form, the CDR3 reads TGTGCCAGCGGGACAGGGGGCACAGATACGCAGTATTTT. Protein product: CASGTGGTDTQYF.

The chain combines TRBV4-3 with TRBJ2-1; TRBD2 might be the D (6 bases). This CDR3 spans 14 amino acids. Germline V CDR1 and CDR2: LGHNA, YSLEER. The V end lost 2 bases, the J end lost 8 bases, and 13 bases lay between the germline ends. CDR3 bases: TGCGCCAGCAGCCAAATGGGTACGGGGGATGAGCAGTTCTTC. As protein: CASSQMGTGDEQFF.

The chain carries TRBV6-5 and TRBJ2-7; 7 bases fit TRBD1. V was pared by 5 bases and J by 4 bases, with 5 bases of the junction left unmatched. CDR1 MNHEY and CDR2 SVGAGI come from the germline V gene. This CDR3 has 13 residues. CDR3 in amino acids: CASSNRDSYEQYF. The DNA for the CDR3 is TGTGCCAGCAGTAACAGGGACAGTTACGAGCAGTACTTC.